This T cell receptor (beta chain) originates from a study of identical twins. Findings and limits, study-wide: There was more out-of-frame TCR alpha sharing in monozygotic twins than models estimated.

With respect to this clonotype: Its antigen is not identified.

The CDR3 sequence is 16 residues long. The germline V gene encodes CDR1 MGHRA and CDR2 YSYEKL. V shed 3 bases and J shed 4 bases, with 19 bases lying between them. TCRdb reprocessed the 5' RACE reads via MiXCR and lists one record per CDR3 protein. Counted here are around 650,000 distinct CDR3 sequences, around 7.4% occurring once; the ten biggest clones make up around 1.6%. These same data were also listed under a study on yellow fever vaccine responses in identical twins. As reported in that work: Reports say the vaccine T cell response in twins looked partly convergent and partly personalized.

This clonotype originated in a woman aged 18-29 years in good health. What was sequenced was PBMCs. The rearrangement links TRBV4-1 to TRBJ2-7, with D unresolved. The CDR3 sequence is CASSHGPGRFVYEQYF. The CDR3 nucleotides are TGCGCCAGCAGCCACGGACCCGGACGTTTTGTTTACGAGCAGTACTTC.